This T cell receptor beta chain derives from a study of beta chain features in type 1 diabetes (dated by TCRdb to 2016 to 2019). For context, the study as a whole: Mean age, gender distribution, total cell number and subset yield were not different between patients and healthy donors. A total of 107,917,701 sorted cells were examined across all samples, and the number of cells per subset was strongly correlated with RNA yield. The study compared the TCRB repertoires of sorted circulating CD4+ T cell subsets in recently diagnosed type 1 diabetes patients with those in matched healthy donors. Naive and central memory subsets were obtained from all 30 or so donors, but regulatory and stem cell-like memory subsets were isolated from only 8 patients and 8 healthy donors. General findings and caveats noted by the study authors: Shorter templates might have been favored by PCR, but patient and control samples were amplified and corrected together, so both groups would have been affected equally by any skew. The naive, central memory and regulatory TCRB repertoires appeared to resemble one another more closely among patients than among healthy donors. Patients with type 1 diabetes made fewer insertions and deleted more nucleotides at VDJ recombination sites, implying thymic rearrangement abnormalities. Only small numbers of individuals were included in the HLA sub-analyses, which left unresolved whether HLA type had any influence on TCRB rearrangement. A moderate but significant shortening of TCRB CDR3 length was observed in type 1 diabetes patients in all four CD4+ subsets. Sequencing cDNA rather than genomic DNA could over-represent highly expressing activated cells, although activation and CD3 levels did not differ between groups.

The entire isolated RNA was reverse transcribed using the High Capacity cDNA Reverse Transcription Kit, and thus expressed TCRB transcripts were sequenced. Deep immunoSEQ sequencing was performed on naive, central memory and regulatory T cell samples, with an average of approximately 3.9 million total reads per sample. Sorted cells were lysed in RLT buffer and RNA was extracted with DNase-treated RNeasy Micro or Mini kits, depending on cell number. Each cell subset was processed on its own to prevent cross-contamination, while patient and healthy donor samples were processed together. TCRB sequences were amplified from cDNA with the immunoSEQ multiplex PCR, producing 87-bp fragments spanning the CDR3 region. Sequencing of the amplicons was performed on the Illumina HiSeq platform. As for the authors' bioinformatics: Synthetic template baselines were used to correct PCR bias computationally, reads within Hamming distance 2 were collapsed together, and singletons that could not be merged were discarded. Reads were aligned to IMGT to assign V, D and J genes, CDR3 length, and insertions or deletions at six rearrangement sites. Clonotype counts were normalized to sorted cell number within each subset before computing true diversity and Gini coefficients with the tcR R package. The overlap coefficient, calculated on TCRB nucleotide sequences, was used to quantify repertoire sharing. Out-of-frame TCRB sequences from naive cells were analyzed as a proxy for the pre-selection repertoire. TCRdb retrieved this table from immuneACCESS and kept in-frame rearrangements only. Not all clones are present; in checked studies, unresolved V genes account for under half, and no reason is known for the remainder. The V and J calls and clone size are taken from that table; D and trimming were inferred from the DNA. This sample is represented by more than 250,000 clones; 14% of them were singletons. 0.017% of the sample comes from the top ten.

A single peripheral blood draw of about 120 mL on average was collected from each donor into heparinised tubes. Using a panel that included CD45RO, CCR7, CD25, CD127, CD95 and CD27, naive, central memory, regulatory and stem cell-like memory CD4+ T cells were sorted on a BD FACSAria II. All sorted populations exceeded 98% purity. PBMCs were separated immediately by Lymphoprep density gradient centrifugation and were stained directly, without being cultured. Samples were stained and sorted in pairs, with one healthy donor and one patient per experiment, so that batch effects were minimized. This clone was picked up a small number of times. No antigen is known for it. No qualities accompany the bases; no much larger clone lies one base away. The CDR3 starts with the cysteine, ends with the phenylalanine, and has 14 residues. The entry retains the CDR3 DNA only, 42 bases that are in frame from base 1. A distance of 11 bases separates the germline ends of V and J, which lose 1 base and 7 bases respectively. The germline V gene yields SGDLS for CDR1 and YYNGEE for CDR2.

Specimen: naive CD4+ T cells from blood. The cell subset or site label on this specimen signifies: true naive CD4+ T cells. This TCR was sampled from a man aged 30 to 39 with type 1 diabetes. The V gene is TRBV9 and the J gene is TRBJ1-4; the best D guess is TRBD1, with 6 bases matching. CDR3 reads: CASSVRQDSEKLFF. The bases are TGTGCCAGCAGCGTAAGACAGGATAGTGAAAAACTGTTTTTT.